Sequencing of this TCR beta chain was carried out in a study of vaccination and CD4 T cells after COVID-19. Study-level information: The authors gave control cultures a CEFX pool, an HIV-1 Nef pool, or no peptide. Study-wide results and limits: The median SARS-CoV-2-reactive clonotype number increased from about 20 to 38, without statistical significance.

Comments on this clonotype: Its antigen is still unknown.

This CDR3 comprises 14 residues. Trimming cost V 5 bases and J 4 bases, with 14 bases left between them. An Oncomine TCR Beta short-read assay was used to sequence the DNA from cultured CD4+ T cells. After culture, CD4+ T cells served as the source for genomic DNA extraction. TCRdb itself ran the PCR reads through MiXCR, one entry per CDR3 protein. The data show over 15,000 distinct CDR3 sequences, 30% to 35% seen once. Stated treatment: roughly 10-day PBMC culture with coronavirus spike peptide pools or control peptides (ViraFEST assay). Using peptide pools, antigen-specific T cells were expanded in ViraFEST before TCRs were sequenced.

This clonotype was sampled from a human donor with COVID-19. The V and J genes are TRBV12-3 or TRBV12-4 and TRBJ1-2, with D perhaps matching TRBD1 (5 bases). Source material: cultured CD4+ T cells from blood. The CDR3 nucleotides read TGTGCCAGCAGTGCCTCCGGGGGGAGCTATGGCTACACCTTC. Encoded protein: CASSASGGSYGYTF.